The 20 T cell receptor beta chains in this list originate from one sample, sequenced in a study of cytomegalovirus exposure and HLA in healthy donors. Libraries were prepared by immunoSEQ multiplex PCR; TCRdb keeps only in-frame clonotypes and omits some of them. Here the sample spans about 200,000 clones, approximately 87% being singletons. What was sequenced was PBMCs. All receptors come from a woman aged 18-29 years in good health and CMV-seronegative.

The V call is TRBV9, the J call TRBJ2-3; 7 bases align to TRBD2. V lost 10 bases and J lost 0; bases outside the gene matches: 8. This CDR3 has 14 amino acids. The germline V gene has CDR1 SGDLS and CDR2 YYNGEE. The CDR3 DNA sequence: TGTGCCTCAGGAGGGAGGGGTAGCACAGATACGCAGTATTTT. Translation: CASGGRGSTDTQYF.

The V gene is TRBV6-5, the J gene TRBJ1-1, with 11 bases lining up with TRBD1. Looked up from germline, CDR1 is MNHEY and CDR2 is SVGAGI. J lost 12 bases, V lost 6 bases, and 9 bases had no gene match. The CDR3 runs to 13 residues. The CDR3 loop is CASSRPGQGVSFF. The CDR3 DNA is TGTGCCAGCAGCCGTCCGGGACAGGGGGTATCTTTCTTT.

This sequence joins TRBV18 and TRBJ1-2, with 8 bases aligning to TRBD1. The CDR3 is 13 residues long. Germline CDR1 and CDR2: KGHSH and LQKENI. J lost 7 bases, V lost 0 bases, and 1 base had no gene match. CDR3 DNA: TGTGCCAGCTCACCACCGACAGGGGCTGGCTACACCTTC. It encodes CASSPPTGAGYTF.

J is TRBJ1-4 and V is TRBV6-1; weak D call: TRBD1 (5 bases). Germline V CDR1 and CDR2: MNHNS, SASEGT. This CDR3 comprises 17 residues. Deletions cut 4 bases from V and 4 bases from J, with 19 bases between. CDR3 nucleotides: TGTGCCAGCAGTGTAGGGCGGGGCTCACGGAATAATGAAAAACTGTTTTTT. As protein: CASSVGRGSRNNEKLFF.

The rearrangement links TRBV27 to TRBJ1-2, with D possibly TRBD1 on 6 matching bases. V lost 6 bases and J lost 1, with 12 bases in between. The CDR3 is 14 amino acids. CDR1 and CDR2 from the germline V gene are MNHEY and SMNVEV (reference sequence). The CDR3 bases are TGTGCCAGCAGGTTGACAGGAGATAACTATGGCTACACCTTC. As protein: CASRLTGDNYGYTF.

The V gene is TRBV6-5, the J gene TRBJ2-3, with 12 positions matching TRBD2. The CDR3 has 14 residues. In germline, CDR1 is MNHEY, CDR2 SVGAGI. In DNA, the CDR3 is TGTGGGGCGGGGGCTAGCGGGAGGGCAGATACGCAGTATTTT. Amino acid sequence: CGAGASGRADTQYF.

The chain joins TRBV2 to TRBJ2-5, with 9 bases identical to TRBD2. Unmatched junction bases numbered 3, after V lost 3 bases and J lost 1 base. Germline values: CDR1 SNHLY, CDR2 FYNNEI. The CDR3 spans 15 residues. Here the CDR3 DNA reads TGTGCCAGCAGTGACGGTAGCGGGGGCCAAGAGACCCAGTACTTC. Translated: CASSDGSGGQETQYF.

The CDR3 loop is CSVEMGQRTRKLFF. The CDR3 DNA reads TGCAGCGTTGAAATGGGACAGCGGACTCGAAAACTGTTTTTT. The chain uses TRBV29-1 and TRBJ1-4, with 7 positions matching TRBD1. Germline trimming cut 2 bases from V and 10 bases from J; bases unmatched to any gene: 10. Looked up from germline, CDR1 is SQVTM and CDR2 is ANQGSEA. The CDR3 contains 14 residues.

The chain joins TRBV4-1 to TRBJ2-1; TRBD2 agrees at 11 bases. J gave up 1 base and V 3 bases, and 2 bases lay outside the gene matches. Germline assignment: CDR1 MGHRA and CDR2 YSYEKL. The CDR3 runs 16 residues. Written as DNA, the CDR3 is TGCGCCAGCAGCCACCTAGCGGGGGGATCCTACAATGAGCAGTTCTTC. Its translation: CASSHLAGGSYNEQFF.

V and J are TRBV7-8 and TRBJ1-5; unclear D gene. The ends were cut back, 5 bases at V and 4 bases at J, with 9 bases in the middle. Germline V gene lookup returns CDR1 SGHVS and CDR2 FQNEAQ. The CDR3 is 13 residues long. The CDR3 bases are TGTGCCAGCAGCCCTCGTCGGAATCAGCCCCAGCATTTT. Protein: CASSPRRNQPQHF.

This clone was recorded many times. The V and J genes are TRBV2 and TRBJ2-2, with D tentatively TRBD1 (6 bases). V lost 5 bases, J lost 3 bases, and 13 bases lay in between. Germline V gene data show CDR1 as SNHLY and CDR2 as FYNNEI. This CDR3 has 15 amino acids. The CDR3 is CASSLNRAHTGELFF. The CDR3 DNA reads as TGTGCCAGCAGTTTGAACAGGGCCCACACCGGGGAGCTGTTTTTT. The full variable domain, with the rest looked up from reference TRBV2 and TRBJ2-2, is EPEVTQTPSHQVTQMGQEVILRCVPISNHLYFYWYRQILGQKVEFLVSFYNNEISEKSEIFDDQFSVERPDGSNFTLKIRSTKLEDSAMYFCASSLNRAHTGELFFGEGSRLTVL.

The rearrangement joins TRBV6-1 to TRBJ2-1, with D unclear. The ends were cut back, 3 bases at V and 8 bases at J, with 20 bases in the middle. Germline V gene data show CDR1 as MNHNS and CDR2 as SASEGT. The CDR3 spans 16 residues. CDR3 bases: TGTGCCAGCAGTGATGACCGTCGGGTCCGCTGGTATGAGCAGTTCTTC. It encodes CASSDDRRVRWYEQFF.

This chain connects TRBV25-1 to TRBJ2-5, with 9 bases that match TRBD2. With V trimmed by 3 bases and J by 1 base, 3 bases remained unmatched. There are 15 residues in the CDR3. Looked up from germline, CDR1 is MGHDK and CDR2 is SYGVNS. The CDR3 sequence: CASSDLAGLQETQYF. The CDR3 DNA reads TGTGCCAGCAGTGATCTAGCGGGGCTCCAAGAGACCCAGTACTTC. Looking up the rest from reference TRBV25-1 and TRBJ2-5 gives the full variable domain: EADIYQTPRYLVIGTGKKITLECSQTMGHDKMYWYQQDPGMELHLIHYSYGVNSTEKGDLSSESTVSRIRTEHFPLTLESARPSHTSQYLCASSDLAGLQETQYFGPGTRLLVL.

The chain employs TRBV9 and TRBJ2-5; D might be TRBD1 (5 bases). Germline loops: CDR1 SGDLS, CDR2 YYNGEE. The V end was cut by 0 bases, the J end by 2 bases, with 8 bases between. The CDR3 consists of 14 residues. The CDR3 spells CASSVGQIQETQYF. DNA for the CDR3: TGTGCCAGCAGCGTAGGACAGATTCAAGAGACCCAGTACTTC.

CDR3 bases: TGTGCCAGCAGTGTTACGGGCGAATATTCACCCCTCCACTTT. Translating it yields CASSVTGEYSPLHF. The chain links TRBV2 to TRBJ1-6, with no clear D. Per germline, CDR1 SNHLY and CDR2 FYNNEI. The CDR3 consists of 14 residues. V lost 4 bases and J 8 bases, leaving 12 bases between the germline ends.

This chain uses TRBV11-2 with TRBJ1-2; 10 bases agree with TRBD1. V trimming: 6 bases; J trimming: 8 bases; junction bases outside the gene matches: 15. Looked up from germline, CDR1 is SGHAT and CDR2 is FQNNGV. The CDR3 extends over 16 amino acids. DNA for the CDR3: TGTGCCAGCAGAACCGTCTCGGGACAGGGGATGAAGGGCTACACCTTC. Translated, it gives CASRTVSGQGMKGYTF.

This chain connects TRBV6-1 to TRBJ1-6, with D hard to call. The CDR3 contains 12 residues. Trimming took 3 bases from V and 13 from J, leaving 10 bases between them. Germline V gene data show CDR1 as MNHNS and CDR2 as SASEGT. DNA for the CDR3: TGTGCCAGCAGTGACCCCCTGCGCCCCCTCCACTTT. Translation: CASSDPLRPLHF.

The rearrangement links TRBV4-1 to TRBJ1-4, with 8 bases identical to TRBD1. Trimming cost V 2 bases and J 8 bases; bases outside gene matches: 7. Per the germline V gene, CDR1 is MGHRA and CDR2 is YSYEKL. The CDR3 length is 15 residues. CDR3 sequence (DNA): TGCGCCAGCAGCCAATCGGACAGGGCGGCGGAAAAACTGTTTTTT. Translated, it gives CASSQSDRAAEKLFF.

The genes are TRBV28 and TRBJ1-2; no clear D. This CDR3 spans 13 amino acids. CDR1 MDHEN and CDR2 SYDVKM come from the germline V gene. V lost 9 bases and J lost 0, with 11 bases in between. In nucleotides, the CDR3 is TGTGCCAGTGTCCGGGAAACTAACTATGGCTACACCTTC. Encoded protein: CASVRETNYGYTF.

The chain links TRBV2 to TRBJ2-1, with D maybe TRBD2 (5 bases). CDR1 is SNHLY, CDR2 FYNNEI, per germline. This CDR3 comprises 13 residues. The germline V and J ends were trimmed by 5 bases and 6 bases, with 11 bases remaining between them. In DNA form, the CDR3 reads TGTGCCAGCAGTTATCGGGATTTCAATGAGCAGTTCTTC. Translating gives CASSYRDFNEQFF.